The 30 T cell receptor beta chains given below trace back to one sample, sequenced in a study of blood T cells in healthy people across ages. Sample-barcoded 5' priming and a J-beta primer mix drove a second PCR of about 6 to 11 cycles. From the 5' RACE reads, TCRdb called clonotypes with MiXCR, one entry per CDR3 protein. The sample lists approximately 880,000 distinct CDR3 sequences; roughly 52% were seen once. The specimen was blood. Receptors were obtained from a man younger than 40 in good health.

The chain uses TRBV6-6 and TRBJ1-3; D remains unclear. The CDR3 sequence is 15 residues long. Germline loops: CDR1 MNHNY, CDR2 SVGAGI (reference sequence). V shed 2 bases and J shed 0 bases, with 8 bases lying between them. The CDR3 sequence is CASSYDTSSGNTIYF. For the CDR3, the DNA is TGTGCCAGCAGTTACGACACCAGCTCTGGAAACACCATATATTTT.

This clonotype occurred once. The CDR3 nucleotides are TGCGCCAGCAGCTTGGACCCTCCTAGCGGGGGGACCACAGATACGCAGTATTTT. This sequence encodes CASSLDPPSGGTTDTQYF. The chain employs TRBV5-1 and TRBJ2-3; 11 bases match TRBD2. V shed 0 bases and J 2 bases; nucleotides not matched to a gene: 8. CDR3 length: 18 amino acids. CDR1 and CDR2 (germline): SGHRS, YFSETQ. The entire variable domain, with the rest obtained from reference TRBV5-1 and TRBJ2-3, is as follows: KAGVTQTPRYLIKTRGQQVTLSCSPISGHRSVSWYQQTPGQGLQFLFEYFSETQRNKGNFPGRFSGRQFSNSRSEMNVSTLELGDSALYLCASSLDPPSGGTTDTQYFGPGTRLTVL.

The table lists this clonotype with a few counts. V usage is TRBV20-1 and J usage is TRBJ1-4, with 11 bases lining up with TRBD1. Germline CDR1 reads DFQATT; CDR2 reads SNEGSKA (reference sequence). Losses at the gene ends were 3 bases for V and 5 bases for J; bases not matched to a gene: 5. This CDR3 region has 15 residues. In nucleotides, the CDR3 is TGCAGTGCTAGTTCTCGGACAGGGGGCAATGAAAAACTGTTTTTT. It yields the protein CSASSRTGGNEKLFF.

This clonotype has just a few counts. One end of the junction is discordant with germline, which a read error may explain. This rearrangement joins TRBV7-2 to TRBJ2-7; D call uncertain. The CDR3 totals 14 residues. In germline, CDR1 is SGHTA, CDR2 FQGNSA. The CDR3 region has the DNA TGTGCCAGCAGCTTAGATCCAGGTTCCTCCGAGCAGTACTTC. It translates to CASSLDPGSSEQYF.

The chain links TRBV6-1 to TRBJ1-5, with 7 bases identical to TRBD1. Looked up from germline, CDR1 is MNHNS and CDR2 is SASEGT. J lost 5 bases, V lost 1 base, and 5 bases had no gene match. CDR3 length equals 15 residues. DNA of the CDR3: TGTGCCAGCAGTGAAGTTTGGACAGGCGATCAGCCCCAGCATTTT. Its protein product is CASSEVWTGDQPQHF.

This chain connects TRBV6-2 or TRBV6-3 to TRBJ2-7; 7 bases fit TRBD1. V shed 6 bases, J shed 6 bases, and the junction held 8 bases outside the gene matches. This CDR3 has 13 residues. Germline lookup yields CDR1 MNHEY and CDR2 SVGEGT. CDR3 DNA: TGTGCCAGCAGCCAGACAGGGAGTCGCGAGCAGTACTTC. This gives the protein CASSQTGSREQYF.

The J gene is TRBJ2-5, the V gene TRBV7-9; D unresolved. The CDR3 is 15 amino acids. Per the germline V gene, CDR1 is SEHNR and CDR2 is FQNEAQ (reference sequence). V lost 1 base and J 0 bases, leaving 9 bases between the germline ends. Here the CDR3 DNA reads TGTGCCAGCAGCTTAGAGCTATTGTACCAAGAGACCCAGTACTTC. Protein: CASSLELLYQETQYF.

The V and J genes are TRBV10-3 and TRBJ1-2; D unresolved. CDR1 is ENHRY, CDR2 SYGVKD, per germline. The CDR3 loop spans 12 amino acids. V was clipped by 10 bases and J by 4 bases, with 13 bases between them. The CDR3 nucleotides are TGTGCCACCATGGACGACTTCTATGGCTACACCTTC. As protein: CATMDDFYGYTF.

With respect to this clonotype: A junction boundary mismatches the germline segment, possibly from a read error. The CDR3 reads CASSVEHTDTQYF. CDR3 in DNA: TGTGCCAGCAGCGTAGAACACACAGATACGCAGTATTTT. This rearrangement joins TRBV11-2 to TRBJ2-3, with unresolved D. Per the germline V gene, CDR1 is SGHAT and CDR2 is FQNNGV. The CDR3 totals 13 residues.

This clonotype was observed a handful of times. The J gene is TRBJ2-5, the V gene TRBV5-1, with D unresolved. The CDR3 is 13 amino acids. The germline V gene encodes CDR1 SGHRS and CDR2 YFSETQ. The V and J ends lost 4 bases and 3 bases respectively, with 10 bases between them. CDR3 nucleotides: TGCGCCAGCAGCCGACAAAGTAAAGAGACCCAGTACTTC. This sequence encodes CASSRQSKETQYF.

This sequence joins TRBV20-1 and TRBJ2-2, with TRBD2 identical over 9 bases. This CDR3 contains 18 residues. Looked up from germline, CDR1 is DFQATT and CDR2 is SNEGSKA (reference sequence). Trimming cost V 0 bases and J 7 bases; bases outside gene matches: 15. The CDR3: CSARDRLAVATDHGELFF. The CDR3 DNA follows: TGCAGTGCTAGAGATCGACTAGCGGTGGCCACAGATCACGGGGAGCTGTTTTTT.

The chain has TRBV20-1 and TRBJ2-1, with TRBD1 identical over 8 bases. The V segment lost 6 bases and the J segment 8 bases; nucleotides outside the gene matches: 6. CDR1 and CDR2 from the germline V gene are DFQATT and SNEGSKA (reference sequence). The CDR3 runs 12 residues. The DNA of the CDR3 is TGCAGTGCGCTCAGGGGGCGCGATGAGCAGTTCTTC. Its translation: CSALRGRDEQFF.

This rearrangement joins TRBV25-1 to TRBJ2-6; the D is unclear. The CDR3 covers 16 residues. V was cut by 4 bases and J by 2 bases, with 12 bases left in between. Looked up from germline, CDR1 is MGHDK and CDR2 is SYGVNS. In nucleotides, the CDR3 is TGTGCCAGCAGTGCCTCGGTCCGTCCTGGGGCCAACGTCCTGACTTTC. Encoded protein: CASSASVRPGANVLTF.

This chain joins TRBV11-2 and TRBJ2-3; D is undetermined. This CDR3 is 14 amino acids long. Deletions cut 5 bases from V and 6 bases from J, with 15 bases between. In germline, CDR1 is SGHAT, CDR2 FQNNGV. CDR3: CASSPVHGADTQYF. The CDR3, as DNA: TGTGCCAGCAGCCCCGTCCATGGTGCCGATACGCAGTATTTT.

Here the CDR3 reads CASTQPTGSGNTIYF. The CDR3 bases are TGTGCCAGCACCCAACCGACCGGGTCTGGAAACACCATATATTTT. This rearrangement joins TRBV6-6 to TRBJ1-3; D is undetermined. The germline gives CDR1 MNHNY, CDR2 SVGAGI (reference sequence). The CDR3 has 15 amino acids. Trimming removed 7 bases from V and 1 base from J, with 14 bases in between.

This clonotype was counted ten times or more. This sequence joins TRBV4-1 and TRBJ1-2; D is uncertain. V dropped 1 base and J dropped 6 bases, with 12 bases sitting between them. Germline CDR1 is MGHRA and CDR2 is YSYEKL. There are 14 residues in the CDR3. In nucleotides, the CDR3 is TGCGCCAGCAGCCAAGTTAAGGGTCGTGATGGCTACACCTTC. Its translation: CASSQVKGRDGYTF.

This chain uses TRBV14 with TRBJ2-5, with D perhaps TRBD1 (6 bases). CDR1 SGHDN and CDR2 FVKESK come from the germline V gene. Trimming removed 0 bases from V and 1 base from J, with 12 bases in between. This CDR3 is built from 16 residues. CDR3: CASSQEYGTPQETQYF. CDR3 DNA sequence: TGTGCCAGCAGCCAAGAATACGGGACACCCCAAGAGACCCAGTACTTC.

This clonotype was seen more than once but under ten times. The genes are TRBV7-2 and TRBJ1-6, with unresolved D. V was shortened by 1 base and J by 10 bases, with 8 bases between the two germline ends. This CDR3 is 13 amino acids long. Germline loops: CDR1 SGHTA, CDR2 FQGNSA. The CDR3, as DNA: TGTGCCAGCAGCTTAGAATCCCACTCACCCCTCCACTTT. It translates to CASSLESHSPLHF.

The sample holds one count of this clonotype. This chain connects TRBV7-9 to TRBJ1-3; no definite D call. Trimming stripped 4 bases from V and 0 bases from J, with 13 bases between. This CDR3 has 16 amino acids. Looked up from germline, CDR1 is SEHNR and CDR2 is FQNEAQ (reference sequence). The CDR3: CASSSTVSSSGNTIYF. The CDR3 nucleotides are TGTGCCAGCAGCTCAACAGTTTCTAGCTCTGGAAACACCATATATTTT.

This clonotype was detected only a few times. The rearrangement uses TRBV11-1 and TRBJ2-3; 8 bases fit TRBD1. Unmatched junction bases numbered 10, after V lost 5 bases and J lost 3 bases. The length of the CDR3 is 16 residues. CDR1 and CDR2 (germline): SGHAT, FQDESV (reference sequence). The CDR3 loop is CASSRLIGQGTDTQYF. Here the CDR3 DNA reads TGTGCCAGCAGCCGACTAATTGGACAGGGAACAGATACGCAGTATTTT.

The J gene is TRBJ1-6, the V gene TRBV6-1; TRBD1 might be the D (5 bases). CDR1 is MNHNS and CDR2 is SASEGT in the germline V gene. Deletions cut 0 bases from V and 10 bases from J, with 13 bases between. The CDR3 covers 15 residues. DNA for the CDR3: TGTGCCAGCAGTGAAGCGACGGGGGTGGAGTCACCCCTCCACTTT. Encoded protein: CASSEATGVESPLHF.

Only a few counts were recorded for this clonotype. The chain recombines TRBV27 with TRBJ2-1; D ambiguous. The CDR3 loop spans 16 amino acids. Germline assignment: CDR1 MNHEY and CDR2 SMNVEV (reference sequence). V lost 3 bases and J 0 bases, leaving 12 bases between the germline ends. The CDR3 protein is CASSLNGWSSYNEQFF. As DNA, the CDR3 is TGTGCCAGCAGTTTGAACGGGTGGAGCTCCTACAATGAGCAGTTCTTC.

This clonotype was seen a handful of times. The J gene is TRBJ2-1, the V gene TRBV10-3; unclear D gene. This CDR3 comprises 14 residues. V gave up 0 bases and J gave up 8 bases, with 11 bases separating them. Germline CDR1 ENHRY, CDR2 SYGVKD. The chain's CDR3 is CAISESVNIYEQFF. CDR3 nucleotides: TGTGCCATCAGTGAGTCCGTTAATATATATGAGCAGTTCTTC.

The J gene is TRBJ1-4, the V gene TRBV25-1; TRBD1 might be the D (5 bases). CDR1 is MGHDK and CDR2 is SYGVNS in the germline V gene. V was clipped by 4 bases and J by 6 bases, with 18 bases between them. The CDR3 has 16 amino acids. The CDR3 loop is CASSVPKGRFDEKLFF. CDR3 coding DNA: TGTGCCAGCAGTGTCCCTAAGGGGAGGTTTGATGAAAAACTGTTTTTT.

The genes are TRBV6-2 or TRBV6-3 and TRBJ2-7, with 7 nucleotides matching TRBD1. Trimming cost V 2 bases and J 3 bases; bases outside gene matches: 1. CDR3 length equals 13 residues. Germline values: CDR1 MNHEY, CDR2 SVGEGT. The CDR3: CASSYGTVYEQYF. CDR3 nucleotides: TGTGCCAGCAGTTACGGGACAGTCTACGAGCAGTACTTC.

This clonotype was seen a handful of times. The chain couples TRBV30 to TRBJ2-7, with D unresolved. V was cut by 0 bases and J by 0 bases, with 9 bases left in between. CDR3 length equals 14 residues. CDR1 is GTSNPN and CDR2 is SVGIG in the germline V gene (reference sequence). CDR3 loop: CAWSVDIYSYEQYF. As DNA, the CDR3 is TGTGCCTGGAGTGTAGACATTTACTCCTACGAGCAGTACTTC.

In this sample, this clonotype turned up a few times. The chain recombines TRBV4-1 with TRBJ1-2; no definite D call. Trimming removed 3 bases at V and 4 bases at J, with 15 bases between. Germline lookup yields CDR1 MGHRA and CDR2 YSYEKL. The CDR3 consists of 15 residues. CDR3 region: CASSQPLTPSYGYTF. The CDR3 nucleotides are TGCGCCAGCAGCCAGCCCTTGACACCTAGCTATGGCTACACCTTC.

The chain combines TRBV7-2 with TRBJ2-2, with unresolved D. With 3 bases removed from V and 2 bases from J, the gap between germline ends came to 10 bases. Per germline, CDR1 SGHTA and CDR2 FQGNSA. The CDR3 covers 15 residues. DNA of the CDR3: TGTGCCAGCAGCTTTTTCAACACCAACACCGGGGAGCTGTTTTTT. It specifies CASSFFNTNTGELFF.

The chain joins TRBV12-3 or TRBV12-4 to TRBJ2-5, with 9 bases lining up with TRBD2. The end of the DNA is better explained by TRBJ2-7, so the J call may be wrong. The CDR3 totals 15 residues. The CDR3 here is CASSLKRGVIHEQYF. The DNA for the CDR3 is TGTGCCAGCAGTTTAAAGCGGGGGGTGATACACGAGCAGTACTTC.

V and J are TRBV28 and TRBJ2-3, with 15 bases matching TRBD2. CDR1 is MDHEN, CDR2 SYDVKM, per germline. J lost 1 base, V lost 4 bases, and 6 bases had no gene match. This CDR3 contains 18 residues. CDR3 sequence (DNA): TGTGCCAGCAGTTCCGGGACTAGCGGGGGGCTCGGCACAGATACGCAGTATTTT. Its protein is CASSSGTSGGLGTDTQYF.